This TCR beta chain originates from a study of preoperative IRX-2 immunotherapy in early breast cancer. Treatment here: preoperative locoregional IRX-2 cytokine immunotherapy. Samples came from a phase Ib trial of preoperative locoregional IRX-2 cytokine immunotherapy. Sequenced by immunoSEQ multiplex PCR; TCRdb stores in-frame clones only, minus some. Of more than 10,000 clones in the sample, approximately 91% were seen once. Germline V gene data show CDR1 as MNHEY and CDR2 as SMNVEV (reference sequence). This CDR3 is 13 amino acids long. V lost 7 bases to trimming and J lost 6 bases; unmatched junction nucleotides: 1.

The sequence came from a human donor with breast cancer. The chain couples TRBV27 to TRBJ1-4; 11 positions agree with TRBD1. Sample acquisition took place from a patient treated with IRX-2 immunotherapy. The CDR3 DNA is TGTGCCAGCATGGGACAGGGGGATGAAAAACTGTTTTTT. It yields the protein CASMGQGDEKLFF.